A single sample is the source of the 7 T cell receptor beta chains below, sequenced in a study of blood T cells in healthy people across ages. Alongside a J-beta primer mix, a sample-barcoded 5' primer served in a second PCR lasting 7 to 11 cycles. TCRdb reprocessed the 5' RACE reads via MiXCR and lists one record per CDR3 protein. The table records roughly 1,700,000 distinct CDR3 sequences, approximately 28% of them present only once. Sequenced: blood. These receptors all stem from a woman aged 25 to 39 in good health.

In DNA form, the CDR3 reads TGTGCCATCAGTGAGCCTCGCACAGATACGCAGTATTTT. Translated, it gives CAISEPRTDTQYF. The chain carries TRBV10-3 and TRBJ2-3; D not certain. Germline V gene sequence: CDR1 ENHRY, CDR2 SYGVKD. The V and J ends lost 2 bases and 1 base respectively, with 4 bases between them. The CDR3 loop spans 13 amino acids.

V and J are TRBV7-8 and TRBJ2-7, with D perhaps matching TRBD1 (6 bases). The CDR3 spans 14 residues. CDR1 and CDR2 from the germline V gene are SGHVS and FQNEAQ. V was cut by 1 base and J by 6 bases, with 13 bases left in between. Written as DNA, the CDR3 is TGTGCCAGCAGCTTAGACAGGGTCGGGCTCGAGCAGTACTTC. Protein: CASSLDRVGLEQYF.

This clonotype has a count of ten or more. This chain links TRBV7-2 with TRBJ2-7, with 11 bases that match TRBD2. Germline assignment: CDR1 SGHTA and CDR2 FQGNSA. V lost 1 base to trimming and J lost 6 bases; unmatched junction nucleotides: 2. The CDR3 covers 14 residues. The CDR3 DNA reads TGTGCCAGCAGCTTAGTACTAGCGGGAGCCGAGCAGTACTTC. It yields the protein CASSLVLAGAEQYF.

This clonotype was counted many times. The rearrangement uses TRBV7-2 and TRBJ2-1; 13 bases map to TRBD2. Germline trimming cut 8 bases from V and 10 bases from J; bases unmatched to any gene: 17. This CDR3 has 17 amino acids. Germline-derived CDR1 and CDR2 are SGHTA and FQGNSA. This chain's CDR3 is CASLPAPLAGGPGEQFF. CDR3 DNA sequence: TGTGCCAGCCTCCCCGCCCCACTAGCGGGGGGGCCTGGGGAGCAGTTCTTC.

The J gene is TRBJ1-1, the V gene TRBV29-1; unclear D gene. CDR1 is SQVTM, CDR2 ANQGSEA, per germline. The ends were cut back, 7 bases at V and 1 base at J, with 7 bases in the middle. The CDR3 is made up of 11 amino acids. CDR3 sequence reads: CSGWSNTEAFF. CDR3 DNA sequence: TGCAGCGGGTGGTCGAACACTGAAGCTTTCTTT. Full variable domain (rest looked up from reference TRBV29-1 and TRBJ1-1): SAVISQKPSRDICQRGTSLTIQCQVDSQVTMMFWYRQQPGQSLTLIATANQGSEATYESGFVIDKFPISRPNLTFSTLTVSNMSPEDSSIYLCSGWSNTEAFFGQGTRLTVV.

This clonotype was observed many times. The chain links TRBV24-1 to TRBJ2-1, with D perhaps matching TRBD2 (6 bases). This CDR3 comprises 13 residues. Germline V gene sequence: CDR1 KGHDR, CDR2 SFDVKD. V lost 12 bases and J 10 bases, leaving 21 bases between the germline ends. The CDR3 DNA reads TGTGCCGTCGGAGGTAGCGGCATCACGGAGCAGTTCTTC. It specifies CAVGGSGITEQFF.

To note about this clonotype: The junction departs from the called germline gene at one end, perhaps through a read error. The rearrangement uses TRBV5-1 and TRBJ2-3, with D maybe TRBD1 (7 bases). CDR1 is SGHRS, CDR2 YFSETQ, per germline. CDR3 length: 15 amino acids. CDR3 sequence: CASSLAWGGTDTRYF. CDR3 sequence (DNA): TGCGCCAGCAGCTTGGCCTGGGGCGGGACAGATACGCGGTATTTT.